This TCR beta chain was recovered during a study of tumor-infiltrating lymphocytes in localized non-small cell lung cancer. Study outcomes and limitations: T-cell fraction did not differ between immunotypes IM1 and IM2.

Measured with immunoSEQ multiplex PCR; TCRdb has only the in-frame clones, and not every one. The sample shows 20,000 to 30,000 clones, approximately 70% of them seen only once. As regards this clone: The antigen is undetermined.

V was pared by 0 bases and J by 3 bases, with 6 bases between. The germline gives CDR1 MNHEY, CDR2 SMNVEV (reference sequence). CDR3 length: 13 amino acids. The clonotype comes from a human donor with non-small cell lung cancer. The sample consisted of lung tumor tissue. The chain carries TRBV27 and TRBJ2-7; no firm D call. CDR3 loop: CASSLSSGYEQYF. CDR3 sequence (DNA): TGTGCCAGCAGTTTATCCAGTGGCTACGAGCAGTACTTC.